The clone carrying this T cell receptor (beta chain) was detected only once. These data belong to a study of blood T cell repertoires in COVID-19. Study overall: Samples of COVID-19 (acute and convalescent) were obtained from the United States, Italy and Spain.

From germline, CDR1 is LNHDA and CDR2 SQIVND (reference sequence). The V and J ends lost 3 bases and 1 base, in that order; junction bases with no gene match: 15. The length of the CDR3 is 19 residues. The assay was immunoSEQ multiplex PCR, and TCRdb's table has in-frame clones only and misses some. Of around 70,000 clones in the sample, about 90% were seen once. The chain couples TRBV19 to TRBJ2-7; 10 positions match TRBD1. The TCR originated in a human donor in a cohort sampled during active COVID-19. The specimen was peripheral blood. CDR3 sequence: CASSILMEGGQGTSYEQYF. CDR3 nucleotide sequence: TGTGCCAGTAGTATTCTAATGGAGGGGGGACAGGGGACGTCCTACGAGCAGTACTTC.